A single sample gave rise to the 3 T cell receptor beta chains below, sequenced in a study of regulatory T cells in long-lasting Graves disease. Time point reported: persistent/refractory GD, antithyroid drugs over 5 years with positive TRAb. The TCR library used RNA extracted from PBMCs. iRepertoire HTBI primers and Arm-PCR of CDR3 regions built TCR beta libraries. TCRdb re-derived calls from the multiplex PCR reads in MiXCR, one entry per CDR3 protein. The table includes around 460,000 distinct CDR3 sequences, roughly 23% detected once. The sequencing used peripheral blood mononuclear cells (PBMCs), collected when the disease was refractory, from a patient treated with antithyroid drugs. These receptors were obtained from a female donor with Graves disease.

The gene calls are TRBV20-1 and TRBJ2-2, with 13 nucleotides matching TRBD2. The germline CDR1 and CDR2 sequences are DFQATT and SNEGSKA (reference sequence). This CDR3 is 13 amino acids long. The trim removed 8 bases at V and 5 bases at J, leaving 2 bases unmatched. The CDR3 sequence is CSTLAGGTGELFF. For the CDR3, the DNA is TGCAGTACACTAGCGGGGGGGACCGGGGAGCTGTTTTTT.

The rearrangement links TRBV6-2 or TRBV6-3 to TRBJ2-3; 9 bases align to TRBD2. CDR3 length: 15 amino acids. CDR1 MNHEY and CDR2 SVGEGT come from the germline V gene. With 11 bases clipped from V and 2 bases from J, the junction kept 11 bases outside the gene matches. CDR3 region: CAGGPSSGNTDTQYF. CDR3 DNA: TGTGCCGGTGGACCGTCTAGCGGGAACACAGATACGCAGTATTTT.

In its sample, this clonotype was seen a few times. The chain carries TRBV28 and TRBJ1-5, with a tentative D call TRBD1 (6 bases). Germline V CDR1 and CDR2: MDHEN, SYDVKM. The CDR3 has 12 residues. The V gene lost 11 bases and the J gene lost 3 bases, with 11 bases spanning the gap. This chain's CDR3 is CAWGANNQPQHF. In DNA form, the CDR3 reads TGTGCCTGGGGGGCTAACAATCAGCCCCAGCATTTT.